What follows are 31 T cell receptor beta chains derived from one specimen sequenced in a study of STAT3 mutations in large granular lymphocyte leukemia. Measured with immunoSEQ multiplex PCR; TCRdb has only the in-frame clones, and not every one. The repertoire holds several thousand clones, with under 95% as singletons. Notes on the study in general: Every T-LGLL patient had at least one immunodominant TCRbeta clonotype.

These TCRs are of unknown antigen specificity. Sequencing was done on a sample of peripheral blood mononuclear cells. The receptors come from a man in his 60s with T-cell large granular lymphocyte leukemia. Some clones in this sample may be carry-over from other donors' samples.

The table lists this clone with a count of one. The V and J genes are TRBV6-5 and TRBJ2-6; D is possibly TRBD2 (5 bases). The germline V gene has CDR1 MNHEY and CDR2 SVGAGI. The CDR3 is 15 residues long. V was shortened by 6 bases and J by 3 bases, with 12 bases between the two germline ends. The CDR3 DNA reads TGTGCCAGCAGCCGCGGGTGGGATGGGGCCAACGTCCTGACTTTC. Translation: CASSRGWDGANVLTF.

This chain uses TRBV5-4 with TRBJ2-3; the match to TRBD2 covers 10 bases. Germline loops: CDR1 SGHNT, CDR2 YYREEE (reference sequence). CDR3 length equals 17 residues. Losses at the gene ends were 0 bases for V and 3 bases for J; bases not matched to a gene: 7. The CDR3 loop reads CASSLVPSGSLTDTQYF. The CDR3 nucleotides are TGTGCCAGCAGCTTGGTCCCTAGCGGGAGTTTGACAGATACGCAGTATTTT.

J is TRBJ1-2 and V is TRBV7-2; D may be TRBD1 (6 bases). The CDR3 runs 15 residues. Trimming stripped 4 bases from V and 4 bases from J, with 16 bases between. Germline loops: CDR1 SGHTA, CDR2 FQGNSA. The CDR3, as DNA: TGTGCCAGCAGCTCGCCCGGGGGGCTGGGCTATGGCTACACCTTC. Protein sequence: CASSSPGGLGYGYTF.

The rearrangement links TRBV5-1 to TRBJ2-5; D tentatively fits TRBD1 or TRBD2 (5 bases each). In germline, CDR1 is SGHRS, CDR2 YFSETQ. The CDR3 loop spans 16 amino acids. The V end was cut by 3 bases, the J end by 5 bases, with 20 bases between. The chain's CDR3 is CASSYATGTGRETQYF. The CDR3 DNA follows: TGCGCCAGCAGCTACGCCACCGGGACGGGGCGTGAGACCCAGTACTTC.

The J gene is TRBJ1-4, the V gene TRBV4-1; 8 bases match TRBD1. The CDR3 covers 14 residues. Per the germline V gene, CDR1 is MGHRA and CDR2 is YSYEKL. V lost 5 bases and J lost 2; bases outside the gene matches: 1. Here the CDR3 DNA reads TGCGCCAGCAGCGACAGGGGCACTAATGAAAAACTGTTTTTT. Protein product: CASSDRGTNEKLFF.

The chain joins TRBV25-1 to TRBJ1-2; 8 bases agree with TRBD1. Looked up from germline, CDR1 is MGHDK and CDR2 is SYGVNS. CDR3 size: 15 residues. Germline trimming cut 3 bases from V and 6 bases from J; bases unmatched to any gene: 9. CDR3 protein: CASSEGRSGGDGYTF. As DNA, the CDR3 is TGTGCCAGCAGTGAGGGGCGATCAGGGGGCGATGGCTACACCTTC.

This clone was observed a handful of times. The chain links TRBV7-9 to TRBJ1-1, with D perhaps matching TRBD1 (6 bases). The CDR3 consists of 14 residues. Germline loops: CDR1 SEHNR, CDR2 FQNEAQ (reference sequence). The V gene lost 4 bases and the J gene lost 10 bases, with 19 bases spanning the gap. The DNA for the CDR3 is TGTGCCAGCAGCTCCCGGACAGTGGGAGACGGAGCTTTCTTT. Encoded protein: CASSSRTVGDGAFF.

This chain connects TRBV27 to TRBJ2-5, with D possibly being TRBD2 (6 bases). CDR3 length: 15 amino acids. Looked up from germline, CDR1 is MNHEY and CDR2 is SMNVEV (reference sequence). Trimming pared 3 bases from V and 1 base from J, leaving 12 bases between. The CDR3 bases are TGTGCCAGCAGTTTCCGGGGGAGTCGCCAAGAGACCCAGTACTTC. Encoded protein: CASSFRGSRQETQYF.

This chain links TRBV27 with TRBJ1-2; 7 nucleotides match TRBD1. Germline trimming cut 2 bases from V and 2 bases from J; bases unmatched to any gene: 2. CDR1 is MNHEY and CDR2 is SMNVEV in the germline V gene (reference sequence). The length of the CDR3 is 14 residues. CDR3 loop: CASSLQGGNYGYTF. The CDR3 DNA reads as TGTGCCAGCAGTTTACAGGGGGGGAACTATGGCTACACCTTC.

The chain recombines TRBV18 with TRBJ2-7, with TRBD2 identical over 8 bases. CDR3 length equals 16 residues. Germline V gene lookup returns CDR1 KGHSH and CDR2 LQKENI. V gave up 5 bases and J gave up 2 bases; unmatched junction bases: 11. The CDR3 region has the DNA TGTGCCAGCTCAACCTCCCCCGGACTAGCAGCCTACGAGCAGTACTTC. Encoded protein: CASSTSPGLAAYEQYF.

This sequence joins TRBV5-5 and TRBJ2-7; 11 bases are shared with TRBD2. Germline CDR1 reads SGHKS; CDR2 reads YYEKEE (reference sequence). CDR3 length: 15 amino acids. The ends lost 4 bases at V and 2 bases at J; junction bases unmatched: 5. This CDR3 is CASSQGLAETYEQYF. In DNA form, the CDR3 reads TGTGCCAGCAGCCAGGGACTAGCGGAAACCTACGAGCAGTACTTC.

The rearrangement joins TRBV5-8 to TRBJ1-1; D call uncertain. Deletions cut 6 bases from V and 1 base from J, with 16 bases between. The CDR3 is 15 amino acids. The V gene's germline CDR1 is SGHTS and CDR2 YDEGEE. The CDR3 loop reads CASTPADLPNTEAFF. DNA for the CDR3: TGTGCCAGCACCCCTGCAGATCTTCCGAACACTGAAGCTTTCTTT.

This chain uses TRBV18 with TRBJ1-5; TRBD1 aligns across 8 bases. The CDR3 consists of 15 residues. J lost 4 bases, V lost 4 bases, and 6 bases had no gene match. Per the germline V gene, CDR1 is KGHSH and CDR2 is LQKENI. This chain's CDR3 is CASSLGGQGNQPQHF. For the CDR3, the DNA is TGTGCCAGCTCACTCGGAGGACAGGGAAATCAGCCCCAGCATTTT.

V usage is TRBV6-7 and J usage is TRBJ2-4; D is ambiguous. TRBV6-7 is given ORF status, its function remaining uncertain. Trimming pared 0 bases from V and 6 bases from J, leaving 9 bases between. The length of the CDR3 is 14 residues. CDR3 sequence reads: CASSYSTGINIQYF. CDR3 sequence (DNA): TGTGCCAGCAGTTACTCGACTGGAATAAACATTCAGTACTTC.

V usage is TRBV6-5 and J usage is TRBJ1-5; D possibly corresponds to TRBD1 (5 bases). The CDR3 extends over 15 amino acids. Trimming left V 2 bases short and J 7 bases short, with 15 bases between. Germline V gene data show CDR1 as MNHEY and CDR2 as SVGAGI. The CDR3 is CASSYQGMVRQPQHF. The CDR3, as DNA: TGTGCCAGCAGTTACCAGGGAATGGTTAGACAGCCCCAGCATTTT.

The chain carries TRBV4-1 and TRBJ2-5; 8 bases agree with TRBD1. Germline V gene sequence: CDR1 MGHRA, CDR2 YSYEKL. CDR3 length: 16 residues. Trimming at V came to 2 bases and at J to 5 bases, leaving 10 bases not matched to a gene. CDR3: CASSQNRGMIGETQYF. The CDR3 DNA reads as TGCGCCAGCAGCCAAAACAGGGGGATGATCGGGGAGACCCAGTACTTC.

This chain uses TRBV30 with TRBJ2-6; unclear D gene. The CDR3 runs to 10 residues. Germline CDR1 reads GTSNPN; CDR2 reads SVGIG (reference sequence). Trimming took 8 bases from V and 4 from J, leaving 3 bases between them. The CDR3 protein is CAGGANVLTF. The CDR3 DNA is TGTGCCGGAGGGGCCAACGTCCTGACTTTC.

The chain couples TRBV6-4 to TRBJ2-5; 16 nucleotides align to TRBD2. Germline V gives CDR1 MRHNA, CDR2 SNTAGT. The V gene end was trimmed by 2 bases and the J gene end by 2 bases; junction bases not matched to a gene: 5. CDR3 length equals 18 residues. DNA for the CDR3: TGTGCCAGCAGTGACCCCGGGACTAGCGGGAGGGGTCAAGAGACCCAGTACTTC. The encoded protein is CASSDPGTSGRGQETQYF.

The chain couples TRBV27 to TRBJ2-6; 7 bases are shared with TRBD1. CDR1 and CDR2 (germline): MNHEY, SMNVEV (reference sequence). The CDR3 has 17 residues. V was clipped by 7 bases and J by 0 bases; unmatched bases: 9. CDR3 region: CASTWGTVISGANVLTF. CDR3 DNA sequence: TGTGCCAGCACCTGGGGGACAGTTATCTCTGGGGCCAACGTCCTGACTTTC.

This chain joins TRBV4-2 and TRBJ2-7, with 8 bases lining up with TRBD2. With 3 bases clipped from V and 0 bases from J, the junction kept 10 bases outside the gene matches. Germline-derived CDR1 and CDR2 are LGHNA and YNFKEQ. CDR3 length equals 17 residues. DNA of the CDR3: TGTGCCAGCAGCCAGGCCCCCGGGACTAGGAGCTCCTACGAGCAGTACTTC. Encoded protein: CASSQAPGTRSSYEQYF.

The DNA for the CDR3 is TGTGCCTGTGTTGCAGGTCCCCATCTTAGCGGAAACAATGAGCAGTTCTTC. It yields the protein CACVAGPHLSGNNEQFF. The rearrangement links TRBV30 to TRBJ2-1; maybe TRBD2 (6 bases). The germline CDR1 and CDR2 sequences are GTSNPN and SVGIG (reference sequence). V lost 6 bases and J 5 bases, leaving 26 bases between the germline ends. The CDR3 has 17 residues.

J is TRBJ2-3 and V is TRBV6-6; the D gene is possibly TRBD2 (6 bases). CDR1 and CDR2 from the germline V gene are MNHNY and SVGAGI (reference sequence). The V end was cut by 7 bases, the J end by 0 bases, with 8 bases between. This CDR3 is 13 amino acids long. The CDR3 bases are TGTGCCAGCACGCGGGGTAGCACAGATACGCAGTATTTT. Its protein is CASTRGSTDTQYF.

This chain links TRBV6-5 with TRBJ1-2, with a possible D match to TRBD1 (5 bases). CDR1 MNHEY and CDR2 SVGAGI come from the germline V gene. This CDR3 region has 12 residues. Trimming left V 4 bases short and J 2 bases short, with 5 bases between. The CDR3 protein is CASSSGNYGYTF. In DNA form, the CDR3 reads TGTGCCAGCAGTTCAGGGAACTATGGCTACACCTTC.

This rearrangement joins TRBV7-6 to TRBJ1-5; possible D gene TRBD1, 5 bases. This CDR3 contains 13 residues. Germline V gene lookup returns CDR1 SGHVS and CDR2 FNYEAQ. Trimming removed 0 bases at V and 7 bases at J, with 7 bases between. The CDR3, as DNA: TGTGCCAGCAGCTTAGCCCGGGACCAGCCCCAGCATTTT. Translation gives CASSLARDQPQHF.

The genes are TRBV5-6 and TRBJ2-1; TRBD2 matches at 13 bases. J gave up 2 bases and V 4 bases, and 6 bases lay outside the gene matches. This CDR3 spans 17 amino acids. Germline loops: CDR1 SGHDT, CDR2 YYEEEE. The CDR3: CASSAGTSGVPYNEQFF. The CDR3 region has the DNA TGTGCCAGCAGCGCGGGGACTAGCGGGGTTCCCTACAATGAGCAGTTCTTC.

The chain combines TRBV5-1 with TRBJ2-3; D gene uncertain. Germline CDR1 is SGHRS and CDR2 is YFSETQ. Trimming stripped 4 bases from V and 3 bases from J, with 15 bases between. This CDR3 comprises 15 residues. The CDR3 sequence: CASSDRSKLTDTQYF. DNA for the CDR3: TGCGCCAGCAGCGATCGCTCAAAGTTGACAGATACGCAGTATTTT.

This clone was detected only once. The genes are TRBV6-5 and TRBJ2-7; TRBD1 matches at 8 bases. Germline V lookup: CDR1 MNHEY, CDR2 SVGAGI. The length of the CDR3 is 14 residues. The trim removed 6 bases at V and 0 bases at J, leaving 4 bases unmatched. The chain's CDR3 is CASRPTGDSYEQYF. The CDR3 DNA reads TGTGCCAGCAGGCCGACAGGGGACTCCTACGAGCAGTACTTC.

This rearrangement joins TRBV5-1 to TRBJ1-5; D is undetermined. The CDR3 consists of 13 residues. V dropped 0 bases and J dropped 0 bases, with 1 base sitting between them. The germline V gene encodes CDR1 SGHRS and CDR2 YFSETQ. In DNA, the CDR3 is TGCGCCAGCAGCTTGGGTAGCAATCAGCCCCAGCATTTT. As protein: CASSLGSNQPQHF.

The CDR3 DNA reads as TGTGCCAGCAGCCCCACAGCGGGCAACCCAGGGACCCAGTACTTC. Protein: CASSPTAGNPGTQYF. This chain uses TRBV11-2 with TRBJ2-5; D might be TRBD2 (6 bases). In germline, CDR1 is SGHAT, CDR2 FQNNGV. The CDR3 is 15 residues long. V was shortened by 5 bases and J by 7 bases, with 20 bases between the two germline ends.

The chain combines TRBV5-4 with TRBJ1-2; D may be TRBD1 (5 bases). Germline CDR1 reads SGHNT; CDR2 reads YYREEE (reference sequence). Trimming cost V 0 bases and J 2 bases, with 14 bases left between them. CDR3 size: 16 residues. The CDR3 spells CASSLDPGLENYGYTF. CDR3 nucleotide sequence: TGTGCCAGCAGCTTGGACCCGGGACTGGAGAACTATGGCTACACCTTC.

The chain has TRBV29-1 and TRBJ1-1, with 8 bases that match TRBD1. This CDR3 region has 15 residues. Germline CDR1 SQVTM, CDR2 ANQGSEA. Trimming removed 8 bases from V and 0 bases from J; junction bases left unmatched: 11. In nucleotides, the CDR3 is TGCAGCACCACCGCGGGGACAGGCATGAACACTGAAGCTTTCTTT. Residues: CSTTAGTGMNTEAFF.